These T cell receptor beta chains were read from a single sample in a study of T-cell reconstitution after alpha-beta-depleted transplantation in children. TCRdb fed the PCR reads into MiXCR, producing one record per CDR3 protein. The sample shows about 610,000 distinct CDR3 sequences, about 10% of them seen only once. The sequences come from PBMCs from the stem cell graft donor, collected from the stem cell graft. These TCRs come from a human donor who donated a stem cell graft to a child with acute myeloid leukemia. Both conserved end residues are trimmed from each CDR3.

v_call	j_call	cdr3_aa
TRBV6-5	TRBJ2-7	ASSYIDREYEQY
TRBV27	TRBJ2-7	ASSLFAPFTSGFPYEQY
TRBV19	TRBJ2-1	ASRRGPPSSYNEQF
TRBV29-1	TRBJ2-2	SVEDMASGRANGELF
TRBV12-3/TRBV12-4	TRBJ2-7	ASSRTSGIRYEQY
TRBV5-1	TRBJ2-5	ASSLRAPSLQETQY
TRBV20-1	TRBJ2-1	SAIYRTSGVLSYNEQF
TRBV7-3	TRBJ1-3	ASSLGGGVLSGNTIY
TRBV27	TRBJ1-1	ASSFDRGPNTEAF
TRBV7-8	TRBJ1-3	ASSLTGKGTGNTIY
TRBV9	TRBJ2-3	ASSLEASRTDTQY
TRBV20-1	TRBJ2-1	SARDPGLGYSLFSYNEQF
TRBV20-1	TRBJ2-5	SAMDPQETQY
TRBV7-6	TRBJ2-3	ASSPGLAGVRASTDTQY
TRBV4-2	TRBJ2-3	ASSQDLLAEPTRPSTDTQY
TRBV20-1	TRBJ2-1	SARGTSASYNEQF
TRBV30	TRBJ1-5	AWSVGGTSNQPQH
TRBV9	TRBJ2-5	ASSAGTVQETQY
TRBV3-1	TRBJ2-1	ASSQEILAGGGNEQF
TRBV12-3/TRBV12-4	TRBJ1-3	ASSEGGRGNTIY
TRBV20-1	TRBJ2-7	SAPGQGGYEQY
TRBV20-1	TRBJ2-7	SAITPGRSYEQY
TRBV18	TRBJ2-1	ASSPPAYNEQF
TRBV11-3	TRBJ2-5	ASSFGERETQY
TRBV7-2	TRBJ1-5	ASSLDSLSPQH
TRBV24-1	TRBJ2-3	ATSDPGLAGSTDTQY
TRBV5-1	TRBJ2-1	ASSWFGTSGSITNEQF
TRBV3-1	TRBJ2-1	ASSQGIRNEQF
TRBV29-1	TRBJ2-3	SVGPATDTQY
TRBV25-1	TRBJ1-3	ASSEGTGGNGNTIY
TRBV27	TRBJ2-7	ASSFTHTYEQY
TRBV5-1	TRBJ2-1	ASSLAQGGFYNEQF
TRBV24-1	TRBJ2-3	ATSDQLLAGAGISTDTQY
TRBV12-3/TRBV12-4	TRBJ1-6	ASSLRRPRESPLH
TRBV20-1	TRBJ2-5	SARGFTSGRIRETQY
TRBV27	TRBJ1-1	ASSSPRVRSEAF
TRBV3-1	TRBJ2-5	ASSQERGTQY
TRBV3-1	TRBJ2-1	ASSSSSGEQF
TRBV3-1	TRBJ1-2	ASSPRDRGPQNYGYT
TRBV30	TRBJ2-3	AWRWRATDTQY
TRBV30	TRBJ2-3	ASTPTGAGLAY
TRBV29-1	TRBJ2-1	SVAYRASYNEQF
TRBV20-1	TRBJ2-7	SPQRGGGLSYEQY
TRBV25-1	TRBJ2-5	ASGKRGETQY
TRBV9	TRBJ2-5	ASSPRTSGVTETQY
TRBV14	TRBJ2-7	ASSPRRGIGEQY
TRBV12-3/TRBV12-4	TRBJ2-7	ASSLARGRPGEQY
TRBV20-1	TRBJ2-3	SAREASRGGVDTQY
TRBV9	TRBJ2-5	ASSPRTGWGTQY
TRBV6-5	TRBJ1-6	ASSFGAANGSPLH
TRBV9	TRBJ1-6	ASSPDGSTRGNSPLH